This T cell receptor (beta chain) was profiled in a study of cytomegalovirus exposure and HLA in healthy donors. This clone was observed once. Its antigen is still unknown. Study-level points and caveats: Presence/absence analyses treated sequencing depth as roughly uniform across donors. Rarity held for most TCR sequences, but there were some public TCRs that occurred in many donors.

The CDR3 extends over 13 amino acids. Germline V lookup: CDR1 SGHKS, CDR2 YYEKEE (reference sequence). The PCR employed 60 Vbeta primers together with 13 Jbeta primers. Authors' methods: As a later analysis found, there were 60 million to 90 million unique TCR beta chains, of which roughly 11 million were shared. Clones were read by immunoSEQ multiplex PCR, and TCRdb kept only the in-frame ones, dropping some. D and trimming were read from the DNA, whereas the V and J calls and clone size are those reported in that table. The sample records roughly 130,000 clones, approximately 86% being singletons. Though probably carrying unrecorded immune exposures, donors were nominally healthy at sampling.

The rearrangement joins TRBV5-5 to TRBJ2-5; 8 bases align to TRBD1. The closer fit of TRBJ2-7 to the DNA end suggests the J call may be wrong. The clonotype comes from a woman between 40 and 50 years old in good health and CMV-seronegative. Material: PBMCs. CDR3 coding DNA: TGTGCCAGCAGCTGGACAGGGCCCTACGAGCAGTACTTC. Encoded protein: CASSWTGPYEQYF.